This passage covers 24 T cell receptor beta chains from one sample sequenced in a study of beta chain features in type 1 diabetes. No antigens are known for them. Findings and caveats of the study: Moderate yet significant TCRB CDR3 shortening was seen in Type 1 diabetes patients in all four CD4+ subsets.

cDNA synthesis used the whole RNA isolate, giving expressed TCRB sequences. Clones were read by immunoSEQ multiplex PCR, and TCRdb kept only the in-frame ones, dropping some. The table includes 550,000 to 850,000 clones, about an eighth detected once. Sequenced: naive CD4+ T cells from blood. The origin of the receptors is a young man with type 1 diabetes.

This clone was counted between two and nine times. The genes are TRBV11-2 and TRBJ1-2; 10 bases map to TRBD1. V shed 5 bases, J shed 8 bases, and the junction held 8 bases outside the gene matches. Germline V gene lookup returns CDR1 SGHAT and CDR2 FQNNGV. The CDR3 has 14 amino acids. This CDR3 is CASSRDRGSVGYTF. The CDR3 nucleotides read TGTGCCAGCAGCCGGGACAGGGGAAGTGTGGGCTACACCTTC.

In this sample, this clone turned up a few times. The chain links TRBV7-3 to TRBJ2-2; D ambiguous. Germline V gene lookup returns CDR1 SGHTA and CDR2 FQGTGA. Between the trimmed V and J ends, which lost 2 bases and 6 bases, there was a span of 7 bases. The CDR3 is 13 residues long. CDR3 amino acids: CASSLPGSGELFF. In DNA form, the CDR3 reads TGTGCCAGCAGCTTACCGGGTTCCGGGGAGCTGTTTTTT. Variable domain in full (rest from reference TRBV7-3 and TRBJ2-2): GAGVSQTPSNKVTEKGKYVELRCDPISGHTALYWYRQSLGQGPEFLIYFQGTGAADDSGLPNDRFFAVRPEGSVSTLKIQRTERGDSAVYLCASSLPGSGELFFGEGSRLTVL.

This clone has only a few counts. The chain has TRBV5-4 and TRBJ2-7, with D possibly matching TRBD2 (5 bases). From germline, CDR1 is SGHNT and CDR2 YYREEE (reference sequence). The CDR3 is 12 residues long. CDR3 bases: TGTGCAGGTACGCGGGTCTCCTACGAGCAGTACTTC. Translation gives CAGTRVSYEQYF.

This chain links TRBV19 with TRBJ1-2; 8 nucleotides line up with TRBD1. V shed 5 bases and J 6 bases; nucleotides not matched to a gene: 5. The CDR3 sequence is 13 residues long. The germline CDR1 and CDR2 sequences are LNHDA and SQIVND (reference sequence). DNA of the CDR3: TGTGCCAGTAGTCCCCGGGACAGGAATGGCTACACCTTC. Translated: CASSPRDRNGYTF.

This clone appeared a few times. The J gene is TRBJ2-5, the V gene TRBV25-1; 12 nucleotides agree with TRBD1. Germline V gives CDR1 MGHDK, CDR2 SYGVNS. V lost 1 base, J lost 5 bases, and 8 bases stayed unmatched. This CDR3 spans 17 amino acids. CDR3 region: CASSESPGTGGAETQYF. The CDR3 nucleotides are TGTGCCAGCAGTGAATCCCCGGGGACAGGGGGCGCCGAGACCCAGTACTTC. Drawing the rest from reference TRBV25-1 and TRBJ2-5, the complete variable domain is EADIYQTPRYLVIGTGKKITLECSQTMGHDKMYWYQQDPGMELHLIHYSYGVNSTEKGDLSSESTVSRIRTEHFPLTLESARPSHTSQYLCASSESPGTGGAETQYFGPGTRLLVL.

For the CDR3, the DNA is TGTGCCAGCAGCTCGGGACTAGCGGGTGCCCTGGAGCAGTACTTC. Protein: CASSSGLAGALEQYF. The rearrangement uses TRBV7-6 and TRBJ2-7, with 12 bases lining up with TRBD2. The CDR3 runs to 15 residues. Germline loops: CDR1 SGHVS, CDR2 FNYEAQ. V dropped 4 bases and J dropped 7; count of bases not matched to a gene: 8.

This clone has a handful of counts. V and J are TRBV14 and TRBJ1-1; the match to TRBD1 covers 10 bases. This CDR3 is built from 15 residues. The V gene's germline CDR1 is SGHDN and CDR2 FVKESK. The V segment lost 2 bases and the J segment 4 bases; nucleotides outside the gene matches: 4. The CDR3 nucleotides are TGTGCCAGCAGCCAACGGACAGGGGGGATCACTGAAGCTTTCTTT. Its translation: CASSQRTGGITEAFF.

This clone has only a few counts. V usage is TRBV2 and J usage is TRBJ1-2; D not resolved. This CDR3 comprises 11 residues. Germline CDR1 reads SNHLY; CDR2 reads FYNNEI. Trimming cost V 4 bases and J 9 bases, with 9 bases left between them. The CDR3 DNA reads as TGTGCCAGCAGTGTGGACCTCAGCTACACCTTC. It codes for CASSVDLSYTF.

A few counts support this clone. The CDR3 spells CATSRDSRYGYTF. In DNA, the CDR3 is TGTGCCACCAGCAGAGACAGCCGATATGGCTACACCTTC. The genes are TRBV15 and TRBJ1-2; D is unclear. CDR1 and CDR2 (germline): LNHNV, YYDKDF (reference sequence). The CDR3 is 13 amino acids. Trimming removed 0 bases at V and 5 bases at J, with 7 bases between.

This clone was picked up a small number of times. V and J are TRBV5-6 and TRBJ2-7; D not certain. The V and J ends lost 0 bases and 0 bases respectively, with 7 bases between them. The V gene's germline CDR1 is SGHDT and CDR2 YYEEEE. The CDR3 spans 14 residues. The chain's CDR3 is CASSLVGNSYEQYF. The CDR3 coding sequence is TGTGCCAGCAGCTTGGTGGGCAACTCCTACGAGCAGTACTTC.

The chain joins TRBV4-1 to TRBJ2-3; TRBD1 is a possible D gene (7 bases). This CDR3 spans 16 amino acids. CDR1 MGHRA and CDR2 YSYEKL come from the germline V gene. The V and J ends lost 1 base and 0 bases respectively, with 11 bases between them. CDR3 DNA: TGCGCCAGCAGCCAAGCGACAGGGACTAGCACAGATACGCAGTATTTT. This gives the protein CASSQATGTSTDTQYF.

This chain uses TRBV30 with TRBJ2-5; D not certain. Germline CDR1 is GTSNPN and CDR2 is SVGIG (reference sequence). Between the trimmed V and J ends, which lost 2 bases and 1 base, there was a span of 11 bases. The CDR3 runs 14 residues. This chain's CDR3 is CAWSRSWTQETQYF. CDR3 bases: TGTGCCTGGAGTCGGTCGTGGACCCAAGAGACCCAGTACTTC.

This clone was detected only a few times. The J gene is TRBJ1-2, the V gene TRBV2, with 9 bases fitting TRBD1. CDR3 length equals 10 residues. V gave up 7 bases and J gave up 13 bases; unmatched junction bases: 4. Looked up from germline, CDR1 is SNHLY and CDR2 is FYNNEI. This chain's CDR3 is CASTGQGGTF. For the CDR3, the DNA is TGTGCCAGCACGGGACAGGGAGGCACCTTC.

J is TRBJ1-2 and V is TRBV7-9, with D hard to call. Per the germline V gene, CDR1 is SEHNR and CDR2 is FQNEAQ (reference sequence). V was shortened by 4 bases and J by 8 bases, with 8 bases between the two germline ends. This CDR3 comprises 11 residues. The CDR3 region has the DNA TGTGCCAGCAGCTCGGACGTGGGCTACACCTTC. Its protein is CASSSDVGYTF.

This clone came up a few times. The J gene is TRBJ2-1, the V gene TRBV6-5; D is unclear. V gave up 5 bases and J gave up 13 bases, with 15 bases separating them. The CDR3 spans 12 residues. Germline values: CDR1 MNHEY, CDR2 SVGAGI. The CDR3 DNA reads as TGTGCCAGCAGTGAAATTGTAGACATTCAGTTCTTC. This gives the protein CASSEIVDIQFF.

This chain uses TRBV6-1 with TRBJ2-7, with TRBD1 matching over 7 bases. This CDR3 region has 15 residues. Germline trimming cut 3 bases from V and 0 bases from J; bases unmatched to any gene: 5. Germline loops: CDR1 MNHNS, CDR2 SASEGT. CDR3 loop: CASSDGQAGSYEQYF. As DNA, the CDR3 is TGTGCCAGCAGTGACGGACAGGCGGGCTCCTACGAGCAGTACTTC.

The sample holds a few counts of this clone. The rearrangement uses TRBV25-1 and TRBJ2-1; D not certain. Germline V gene data show CDR1 as MGHDK and CDR2 as SYGVNS. There are 12 residues in the CDR3. Trimming stripped 7 bases from V and 15 bases from J, with 19 bases between. CDR3: CASKARAAQWFF. The CDR3 region has the DNA TGTGCCAGCAAGGCCCGGGCGGCACAATGGTTCTTC.

This clone has more than one count but fewer than ten. The chain couples TRBV30 to TRBJ1-1; no definite D call. This CDR3 region has 13 residues. V was clipped by 1 base and J by 1 base, with 7 bases between them. Germline assignment: CDR1 GTSNPN and CDR2 SVGIG (reference sequence). This chain's CDR3 is CAWSAQSNTEAFF. The CDR3, as DNA: TGTGCCTGGAGTGCACAGTCGAACACTGAAGCTTTCTTT.

This sequence joins TRBV30 and TRBJ1-6; D is uncertain. The CDR3 runs to 13 residues. The germline V gene has CDR1 GTSNPN and CDR2 SVGIG (reference sequence). The V and J ends lost 0 bases and 13 bases respectively, with 13 bases between them. The DNA for the CDR3 is TGTGCCTGGAGTGTACGCGGACGTGAGCCCCTCCACTTT. It codes for CAWSVRGREPLHF.

This clone was seen only a few times. The chain is built from TRBV7-9 and TRBJ1-1, with D possibly TRBD1 on 5 matching bases. Looked up from germline, CDR1 is SEHNR and CDR2 is FQNEAQ (reference sequence). This CDR3 is built from 19 residues. The V end was cut by 4 bases, the J end by 6 bases, with 30 bases between. CDR3 sequence (DNA): TGTGCCAGCAGCTCCCCTTCGGAGGGAGCGGGGACGGCAGGAGCTGAAGCTTTCTTT. This translates into CASSSPSEGAGTAGAEAFF. Drawing the rest from reference TRBV7-9 and TRBJ1-1, the complete variable domain is DTGVSQNPRHKITKRGQNVTFRCDPISEHNRLYWYRQTLGQGPEFLTYFQNEAQLEKSRLLSDRFSAERPKGSFSTLEIQRTEQGDSAMYLCASSSPSEGAGTAGAEAFFGQGTRLTVV.

The rearrangement links TRBV4-2 to TRBJ1-1; 10 bases agree with TRBD1. Germline values: CDR1 LGHNA, CDR2 YNFKEQ. This CDR3 comprises 17 residues. The V and J ends lost 3 bases and 0 bases, in that order; junction bases with no gene match: 7. In DNA, the CDR3 is TGTGCCAGCAGCCAGGCGGGACAGGGGTTTATGAACACTGAAGCTTTCTTT. This gives the protein CASSQAGQGFMNTEAFF.

This chain joins TRBV14 and TRBJ2-7; 8 bases fit TRBD2. The J segment lost 6 bases and the V segment lost 5 bases, leaving 9 bases of the junction unmatched. The germline V gene has CDR1 SGHDN and CDR2 FVKESK. The CDR3 consists of 14 residues. CDR3 coding DNA: TGTGCCAGCAGCTTACGGACTAGCACCAGCGAGCAGTACTTC. It codes for CASSLRTSTSEQYF.

This clone was counted only a few times. The chain couples TRBV2 to TRBJ1-3; unclear D gene. Trimming cost V 7 bases and J 0 bases, with 10 bases left between them. CDR3 length equals 14 residues. The germline V gene has CDR1 SNHLY and CDR2 FYNNEI. The CDR3, as DNA: TGTGCCAGCATGGTGGATGGCTCTGGAAACACCATATATTTT. Amino acids: CASMVDGSGNTIYF. The full variable domain, with the rest looked up from reference TRBV2 and TRBJ1-3, is EPEVTQTPSHQVTQMGQEVILRCVPISNHLYFYWYRQILGQKVEFLVSFYNNEISEKSEIFDDQFSVERPDGSNFTLKIRSTKLEDSAMYFCASMVDGSGNTIYFGEGSWLTVV.

This clone has a handful of counts. The chain carries TRBV7-8 and TRBJ2-5; D gene unclear. V lost 3 bases and J lost 4, with 6 bases in between. CDR1 and CDR2 from the germline V gene are SGHVS and FQNEAQ. The CDR3 runs 12 residues. The CDR3 is CASSFERETQYF. The CDR3 nucleotides are TGTGCCAGCAGCTTTGAGCGAGAGACCCAGTACTTC. Supplemented by reference TRBV7-8 and TRBJ2-5, the full variable domain reads GAGVSQSPRYKVAKRGQDVALRCDPISGHVSLFWYQQALGQGPEFLTYFQNEAQLDKSGLPSDRFFAERPEGSVSTLKIQRTQQEDSAVYLCASSFERETQYFGPGTRLLVL.